These 14 T cell receptor beta chains originate from one sample sequenced in a study of patients and donors after allogeneic stem cell transplantation. TCRdb itself ran the RT-PCR reads through MiXCR, one entry per CDR3 protein. Among around 150,000 distinct CDR3 sequences, about 29% were seen once, and the ten largest hold around 3.3%. The sample taken for sequencing was blood, either unsorted or a sorted T cell fraction (not recorded which). These receptors were obtained from a human donor who was either an allogeneic HSCT recipient or a stem cell or donor lymphocyte infusion donor (not recorded which). It is not recorded whose cells these are; they may come from a transplant donor.

This rearrangement joins TRBV7-8 to TRBJ2-1; D may be TRBD2 (6 bases). Trimming took off 1 base at V and 4 bases at J, with 8 bases between the two ends. This CDR3 is 14 amino acids long. Germline V gene sequence: CDR1 SGHVS, CDR2 FQNEAQ. The CDR3 DNA reads TGTGCCAGCAGCTTAGTCGGGACTTACAATGAGCAGTTCTTC. It translates to CASSLVGTYNEQFF. Complete variable domain (other parts from reference TRBV7-8 and TRBJ2-1): GAGVSQSPRYKVAKRGQDVALRCDPISGHVSLFWYQQALGQGPEFLTYFQNEAQLDKSGLPSDRFFAERPEGSVSTLKIQRTQQEDSAVYLCASSLVGTYNEQFFGPGTRLTVL.

The gene calls are TRBV6-5 and TRBJ1-5; D is unclear. V lost 0 bases and J lost 7, with 7 bases in between. Per the germline V gene, CDR1 is MNHEY and CDR2 is SVGAGI. The CDR3 covers 13 residues. CDR3 sequence: CASSYSSWQPQHF. CDR3 bases: TGTGCCAGCAGTTACTCCTCGTGGCAGCCCCAGCATTTT.

In this sample, this clonotype turned up many times. The chain has TRBV18 and TRBJ1-5; no clear D. This CDR3 spans 14 amino acids. Germline CDR1 and CDR2: KGHSH and LQKENI. Trimming shortened V by 0 bases and J by 6 bases, and 9 bases separated the two germline ends. DNA of the CDR3: TGTGCCAGCTCACCACCGCCCCCAGGTCAGCCCCAGCATTTT. Encoded protein: CASSPPPPGQPQHF.

A note on this clonotype: The junction and the germline gene differ at one end; a read error may be behind it. CDR3 in DNA: TGTGCCGGCAGTGTCGGGGGGAAAATACAGCCCCAGCATTTT. The encoded protein is CAGSVGGKIQPQHF. V and J are TRBV2 and TRBJ1-5, with D tentatively TRBD1 (5 bases). Germline loops: CDR1 SNHLY, CDR2 FYNNEI. The CDR3 totals 14 residues.

The rearrangement uses TRBV6-6 and TRBJ2-2; perhaps TRBD2 as D (5 bases). From germline, CDR1 is MNHNY and CDR2 SVGAGI (reference sequence). This CDR3 has 15 residues. Trimming took off 4 bases at V and 5 bases at J, with 14 bases between the two ends. DNA for the CDR3: TGTGCCAGCAGTTTCTTACCCGGGGAGACCGGGGAGCTGTTTTTT. Its protein product is CASSFLPGETGELFF.

CDR3 nucleotide sequence: TGCGCCAGCAGCCATCCGGGACAGGGCAGGGTAGAACTGTTTTTT. It yields the protein CASSHPGQGRVELFF. The genes are TRBV4-1 and TRBJ2-2, with 9 bases lining up with TRBD1. CDR3 length equals 15 residues. The J segment lost 14 bases and the V segment lost 3 bases, leaving 13 bases of the junction unmatched. Germline lookup yields CDR1 MGHRA and CDR2 YSYEKL.

The table lists this clonotype with a few counts. The genes are TRBV7-2 and TRBJ2-1; 11 bases align to TRBD2. Trimming took 2 bases from V and 9 from J; bases not matched to a gene: 3. Per the germline V gene, CDR1 is SGHTA and CDR2 is FQGNSA. This CDR3 has 14 amino acids. In nucleotides, the CDR3 is TGTGCCAGCAGCTTAAATAGCGGGAGGGCTGAGCAGTTCTTC. The encoded protein is CASSLNSGRAEQFF.

J is TRBJ2-3 and V is TRBV12-3 or TRBV12-4; D is uncertain. V shed 7 bases and J shed 4 bases, with 15 bases lying between them. The length of the CDR3 is 14 residues. CDR3 in amino acids: CASTRRTRADTQYF. CDR3 DNA: TGTGCCAGCACCAGGCGGACCCGGGCAGATACGCAGTATTTT.

This rearrangement joins TRBV11-2 to TRBJ2-5; the match to TRBD2 covers 8 bases. In germline, CDR1 is SGHAT, CDR2 FQNNGV. The CDR3 runs to 19 residues. Trimming took 1 base from V and 0 from J; bases not matched to a gene: 13. The chain's CDR3 is CASSLVALGGRNHQETQYF. The CDR3 DNA is TGTGCCAGCAGCTTAGTAGCCCTCGGCGGGAGGAACCACCAAGAGACCCAGTACTTC.

In its sample, this clonotype was seen many times. This chain uses TRBV5-1 with TRBJ1-1, with 7 bases identical to TRBD1. The CDR3 consists of 14 residues. CDR1 and CDR2 (germline): SGHRS, YFSETQ. The V gene end was trimmed by 1 base and the J gene end by 9 bases; junction bases not matched to a gene: 9. The DNA of the CDR3 is TGCGCCAGCAGCTTGAGGGACAGTGTACTACAAGCTTTCTTT. Protein sequence: CASSLRDSVLQAFF.

The chain couples TRBV5-1 to TRBJ2-2, with D hard to call. The CDR3 is 15 amino acids. V shed 2 bases and J shed 8 bases, with 16 bases lying between them. Germline V gene data show CDR1 as SGHRS and CDR2 as YFSETQ. CDR3: CASSFVGYPRGELFF. The CDR3 bases are TGCGCCAGCAGCTTTGTGGGCTACCCCAGGGGGGAGCTGTTTTTT. Combining the CDR3 with reference TRBV5-1 and TRBJ2-2 gives the whole variable domain KAGVTQTPRYLIKTRGQQVTLSCSPISGHRSVSWYQQTPGQGLQFLFEYFSETQRNKGNFPGRFSGRQFSNSRSEMNVSTLELGDSALYLCASSFVGYPRGELFFGEGSRLTVL.

The chain links TRBV9 to TRBJ2-2; 13 nucleotides line up with TRBD2. The CDR3 extends over 17 amino acids. Trimming took 2 bases from V and 6 from J; bases not matched to a gene: 7. CDR1 and CDR2 (germline): SGDLS, YYNGEE. The CDR3 loop reads CASSVRWTSGSPGELFF. The CDR3 bases are TGTGCCAGCAGCGTTCGGTGGACTAGCGGGAGTCCCGGGGAGCTGTTTTTT.

This clonotype has just a few counts. The V and J genes are TRBV21-1 and TRBJ1-5. TRBV21-1 is shown as a pseudogene. CDR3 size: 15 residues. In DNA form, the CDR3 reads TGTGCCAGCATCTCCAGACGGGTAAAAAATCAGCCCCAGCATTTT. This sequence encodes CASISRRVKNQPQHF.

This clonotype was seen a few times. The chain is built from TRBV27 and TRBJ2-3; no clear D gene. This CDR3 region has 13 residues. The germline CDR1 and CDR2 sequences are MNHEY and SMNVEV (reference sequence). V was trimmed by 8 bases and J by 2 bases, leaving 11 bases between them. The CDR3 nucleotides are TGTGCCAGCCTGGAGTCCTCCACAGATACGCAGTATTTT. It specifies CASLESSTDTQYF.